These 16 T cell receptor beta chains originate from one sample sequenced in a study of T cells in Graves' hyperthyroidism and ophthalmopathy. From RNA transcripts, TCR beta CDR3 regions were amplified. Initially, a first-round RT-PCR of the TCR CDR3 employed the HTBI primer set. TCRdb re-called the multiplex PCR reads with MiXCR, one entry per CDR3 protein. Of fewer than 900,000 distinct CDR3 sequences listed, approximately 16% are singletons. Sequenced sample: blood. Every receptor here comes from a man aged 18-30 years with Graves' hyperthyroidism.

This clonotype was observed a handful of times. The CDR3 nucleotides read TGCAGTGCTCCGGACCTTTACGAGCAGTACTTC. This encodes CSAPDLYEQYF. The chain joins TRBV20-1 to TRBJ2-7, with unresolved D. Trimming stripped 5 bases from V and 4 bases from J, with 9 bases between. Germline CDR1 reads DFQATT; CDR2 reads SNEGSKA (reference sequence). The CDR3 totals 11 residues.

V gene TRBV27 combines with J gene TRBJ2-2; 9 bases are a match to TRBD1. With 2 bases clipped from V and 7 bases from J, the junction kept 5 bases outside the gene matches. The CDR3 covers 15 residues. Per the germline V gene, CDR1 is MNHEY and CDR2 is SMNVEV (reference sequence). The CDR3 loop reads CASSLRQGGGGELFF. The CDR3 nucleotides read TGTGCCAGCAGTTTAAGACAGGGGGGAGGCGGGGAGCTGTTTTTT.

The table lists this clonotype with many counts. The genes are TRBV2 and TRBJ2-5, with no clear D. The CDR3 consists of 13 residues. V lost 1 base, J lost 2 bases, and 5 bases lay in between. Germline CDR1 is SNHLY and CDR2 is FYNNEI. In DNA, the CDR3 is TGTGCCAGCAGTGAAGAGTCTCAAGAGACCCAGTACTTC. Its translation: CASSEESQETQYF. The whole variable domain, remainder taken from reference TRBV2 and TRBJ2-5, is EPEVTQTPSHQVTQMGQEVILRCVPISNHLYFYWYRQILGQKVEFLVSFYNNEISEKSEIFDDQFSVERPDGSNFTLKIRSTKLEDSAMYFCASSEESQETQYFGPGTRLLVL.

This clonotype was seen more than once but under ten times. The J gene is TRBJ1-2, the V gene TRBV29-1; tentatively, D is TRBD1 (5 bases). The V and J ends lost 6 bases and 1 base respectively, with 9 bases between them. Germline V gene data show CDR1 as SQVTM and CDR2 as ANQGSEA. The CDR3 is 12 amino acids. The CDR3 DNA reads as TGCAGCGTCGCAGACAGTAACTATGGCTACACCTTC. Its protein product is CSVADSNYGYTF.

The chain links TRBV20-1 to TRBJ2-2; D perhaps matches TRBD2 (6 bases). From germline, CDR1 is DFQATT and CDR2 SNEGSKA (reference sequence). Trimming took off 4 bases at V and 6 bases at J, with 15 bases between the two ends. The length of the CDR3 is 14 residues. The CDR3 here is CSAIETRLAGELFF. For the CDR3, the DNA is TGCAGTGCTATCGAGACTAGACTCGCCGGGGAGCTGTTTTTT.

Here the CDR3 DNA reads TGTGCCAGCAGTTTGGTAGGGGGGCGAGGCAATGAGCAGTTCTTC. It is translated as CASSLVGGRGNEQFF. The chain links TRBV6-5 to TRBJ2-1; D is possibly TRBD1 or TRBD2 (6 bases each). Germline V gives CDR1 MNHEY, CDR2 SVGAGI. V dropped 4 bases and J dropped 6 bases, with 16 bases sitting between them. This CDR3 contains 15 residues.

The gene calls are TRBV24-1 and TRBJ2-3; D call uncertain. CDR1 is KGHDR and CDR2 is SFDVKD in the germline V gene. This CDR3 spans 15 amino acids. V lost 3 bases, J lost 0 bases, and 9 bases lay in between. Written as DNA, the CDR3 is TGTGCCACCAGTGATGACACATCTAGCACAGATACGCAGTATTTT. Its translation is CATSDDTSSTDTQYF.

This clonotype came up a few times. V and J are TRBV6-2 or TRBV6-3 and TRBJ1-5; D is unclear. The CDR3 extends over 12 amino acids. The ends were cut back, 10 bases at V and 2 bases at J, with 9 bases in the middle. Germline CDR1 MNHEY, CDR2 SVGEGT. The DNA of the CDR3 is TGTGCCATCGGAGTGGGCAATCAGCCCCAGCATTTT. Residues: CAIGVGNQPQHF.

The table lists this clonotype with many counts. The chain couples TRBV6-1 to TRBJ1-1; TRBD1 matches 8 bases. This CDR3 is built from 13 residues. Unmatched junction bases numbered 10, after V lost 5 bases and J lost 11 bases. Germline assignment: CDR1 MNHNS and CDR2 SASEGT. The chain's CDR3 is CASSPPTGVGAFF. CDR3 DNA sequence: TGTGCCAGCAGTCCCCCGACAGGGGTCGGGGCTTTCTTT.

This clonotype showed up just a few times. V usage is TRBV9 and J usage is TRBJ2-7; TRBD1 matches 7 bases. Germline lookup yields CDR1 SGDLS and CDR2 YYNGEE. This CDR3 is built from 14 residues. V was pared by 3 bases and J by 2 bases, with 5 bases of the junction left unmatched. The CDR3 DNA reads TGTGCCAGCAGCGCGACAGGGATAGCCTACGAGCAGTACTTC. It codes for CASSATGIAYEQYF.

The CDR3 sequence: CASSGNKGGIKNIQYF. The CDR3 bases are TGTGCCAGCAGTGGGAACAAGGGAGGAATCAAAAACATTCAGTACTTC. The genes are TRBV6-1 and TRBJ2-4; TRBD2 might be the D (6 bases). Germline-derived CDR1 and CDR2 are MNHNS and SASEGT. Trimming left V 4 bases short and J 3 bases short, with 16 bases between. The CDR3 totals 16 residues.

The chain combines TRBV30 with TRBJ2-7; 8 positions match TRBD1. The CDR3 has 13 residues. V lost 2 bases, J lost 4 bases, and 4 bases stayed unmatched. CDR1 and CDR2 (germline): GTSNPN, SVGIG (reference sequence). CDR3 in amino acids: CAWSLDREYEQYF. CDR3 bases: TGTGCCTGGAGTTTGGACAGGGAGTACGAGCAGTACTTC. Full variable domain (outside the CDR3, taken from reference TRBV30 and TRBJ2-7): SQTIHQWPATLVQPVGSPLSLECTVEGTSNPNLYWYRQAAGRGLQLLFYSVGIGQISSEVPQNLSASRPQDRQFILSSKKLLLSDSGFYLCAWSLDREYEQYFGPGTRLTVT.

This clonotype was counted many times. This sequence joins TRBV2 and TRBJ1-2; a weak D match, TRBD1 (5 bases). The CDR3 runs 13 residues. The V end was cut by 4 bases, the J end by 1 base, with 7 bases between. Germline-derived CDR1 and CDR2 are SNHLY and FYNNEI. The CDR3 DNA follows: TGTGCCAGCAGTGCCGACAGTAACTATGGCTACACCTTC. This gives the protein CASSADSNYGYTF. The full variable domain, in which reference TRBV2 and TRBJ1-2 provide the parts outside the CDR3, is EPEVTQTPSHQVTQMGQEVILRCVPISNHLYFYWYRQILGQKVEFLVSFYNNEISEKSEIFDDQFSVERPDGSNFTLKIRSTKLEDSAMYFCASSADSNYGYTFGSGTRLTVV.

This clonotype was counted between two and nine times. The CDR3: CATSRDSASDSYNEQFF. The CDR3, as DNA: TGTGCCACCAGCAGAGATTCTGCATCGGACTCCTACAATGAGCAGTTCTTC. The rearrangement joins TRBV15 to TRBJ2-1; D not resolved. V lost 0 bases and J 0 bases, leaving 12 bases between the germline ends. The CDR3 is made up of 17 amino acids. CDR1 and CDR2 from the germline V gene are LNHNV and YYDKDF (reference sequence).

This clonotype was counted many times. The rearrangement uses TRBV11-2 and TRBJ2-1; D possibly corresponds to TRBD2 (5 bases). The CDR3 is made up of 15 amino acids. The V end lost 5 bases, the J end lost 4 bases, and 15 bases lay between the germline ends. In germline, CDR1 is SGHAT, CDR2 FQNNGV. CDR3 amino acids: CASSLSRGTYNEQFF. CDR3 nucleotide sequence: TGTGCCAGCAGCCTTTCTCGGGGAACTTACAATGAGCAGTTCTTC.

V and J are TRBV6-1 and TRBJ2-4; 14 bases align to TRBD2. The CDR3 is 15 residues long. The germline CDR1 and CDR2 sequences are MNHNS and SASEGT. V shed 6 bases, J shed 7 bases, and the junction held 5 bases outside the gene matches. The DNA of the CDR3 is TGTGCCAGCAGGGTGGGACTAGCGGGAGATAACATTCAGTACTTC. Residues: CASRVGLAGDNIQYF.